This TCR beta chain stems from a study of shared clonotypes between healthy human individuals. The data were produced by immunoSEQ multiplex PCR, yet TCRdb's version contains in-frame clones alone and is incomplete. The sample holds roughly 1,100,000 clones, approximately 70% seen once. The sequenced sample was memory CD4+ T cells sorted from blood. Subset given: CD45RA-negative fraction. The sequence derives from a man aged 18 to 30 in good health.

CDR3 residues: CASSIGATGNTEAFF. The CDR3 bases are TGTGCCAGTAGTATAGGAGCGACAGGGAACACTGAAGCTTTCTTT. V gene TRBV19 combines with J gene TRBJ1-1; maybe TRBD1 (6 bases). V was cut by 1 base and J by 1 base, with 10 bases left in between. CDR1 LNHDA and CDR2 SQIVND come from the germline V gene (reference sequence). CDR3 length: 15 residues.